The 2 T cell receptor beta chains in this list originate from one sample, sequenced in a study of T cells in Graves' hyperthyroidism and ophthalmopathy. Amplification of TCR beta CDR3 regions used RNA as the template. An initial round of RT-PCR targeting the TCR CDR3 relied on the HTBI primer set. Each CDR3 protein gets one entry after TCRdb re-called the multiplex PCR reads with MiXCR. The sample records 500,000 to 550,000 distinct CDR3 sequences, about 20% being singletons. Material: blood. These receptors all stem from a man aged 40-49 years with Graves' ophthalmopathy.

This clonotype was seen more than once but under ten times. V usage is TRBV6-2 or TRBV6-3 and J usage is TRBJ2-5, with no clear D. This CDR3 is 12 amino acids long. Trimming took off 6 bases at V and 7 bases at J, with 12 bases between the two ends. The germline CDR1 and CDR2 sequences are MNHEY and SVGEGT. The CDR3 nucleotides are TGTGCCAGCAGCCCGTATAAAGGGACCCAGTACTTC. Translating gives CASSPYKGTQYF.

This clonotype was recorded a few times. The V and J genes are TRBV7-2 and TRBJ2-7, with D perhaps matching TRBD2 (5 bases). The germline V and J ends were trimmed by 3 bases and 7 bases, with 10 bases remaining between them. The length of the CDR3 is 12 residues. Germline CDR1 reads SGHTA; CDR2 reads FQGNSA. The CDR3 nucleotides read TGTGCCAGCAGCTTCCCGGGCGGGGAGCAGTACTTC. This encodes CASSFPGGEQYF.